One sample yielded the 18 T cell receptor beta chains listed below, sequenced in a study of T cell responses to AZD1222 COVID-19 vaccine. Using immunoSEQ multiplex PCR, the repertoire was profiled, and TCRdb retains in-frame clones only, with some absent. The sample records about 220,000 clones, more than 85% being singletons. The material was peripheral blood, obtained on day 0 of MenACWY control vaccination. Receptors were obtained from an adult in good health.

The J gene is TRBJ2-4, the V gene TRBV7-2; 7 bases line up with TRBD1. This CDR3 comprises 12 residues. Germline loops: CDR1 SGHTA, CDR2 FQGNSA. V lost 6 bases and J lost 6; bases outside the gene matches: 2. The CDR3 DNA follows: TGTGCCAGCAGACAGGGGATAAACATTCAGTACTTC. The encoded protein is CASRQGINIQYF.

The chain uses TRBV19 and TRBJ1-1; a weak D match, TRBD1 (5 bases). The CDR3 has 16 residues. The germline V gene has CDR1 LNHDA and CDR2 SQIVND (reference sequence). Trimming left V 5 bases short and J 2 bases short, with 18 bases between. The CDR3 DNA sequence: TGTGCCAGTAGTTTAAGCTTCGGGGGTTCCAACACTGAAGCTTTCTTT. It specifies CASSLSFGGSNTEAFF.

V usage is TRBV4-1 and J usage is TRBJ2-3; D call uncertain. Deletions cut 3 bases from V and 9 bases from J, with 10 bases between. In germline, CDR1 is MGHRA, CDR2 YSYEKL. The CDR3 spans 12 residues. The CDR3 sequence: CASSHPSTTQYF. DNA for the CDR3: TGCGCCAGCAGCCACCCCTCCACCACGCAGTATTTT.

V gene TRBV12-3 or TRBV12-4 combines with J gene TRBJ1-1; maybe TRBD1 (6 bases). CDR3 length: 13 amino acids. Trimming stripped 6 bases from V and 1 base from J, with 9 bases between. The CDR3 coding sequence is TGTGCCAGCAGCCCAGGGGCGAACACTGAAGCTTTCTTT. It translates to CASSPGANTEAFF.

V and J are TRBV24-1 and TRBJ2-7; the match to TRBD2 covers 8 bases. This CDR3 contains 16 residues. V shed 0 bases and J 4 bases; nucleotides not matched to a gene: 7. From germline, CDR1 is KGHDR and CDR2 SFDVKD. The CDR3 loop reads CATSDLLLAAPYEQYF. CDR3 bases: TGTGCCACCAGTGATTTGCTACTAGCGGCTCCTTACGAGCAGTACTTC.

This chain connects TRBV19 to TRBJ1-2; D uncertain. Germline CDR1 LNHDA, CDR2 SQIVND (reference sequence). There are 14 residues in the CDR3. Deletions cut 2 bases from V and 8 bases from J, with 15 bases between. The CDR3 DNA reads TGTGCCAGTAGTATATTCGCAGGACCACACGGCTACACCTTC. Protein: CASSIFAGPHGYTF.

V usage is TRBV27 and J usage is TRBJ1-6, with 9 bases identical to TRBD1. The CDR3 loop spans 14 amino acids. The V gene's germline CDR1 is MNHEY and CDR2 SMNVEV (reference sequence). V was pared by 5 bases and J by 10 bases, with 6 bases of the junction left unmatched. Written as DNA, the CDR3 is TGTGCCAGCAGTCCCGGGACAGGGCGATCACCCCTCCACTTT. Its translation is CASSPGTGRSPLHF.

This chain links TRBV12-3 or TRBV12-4 with TRBJ1-1, with D perhaps TRBD1 (6 bases). Trimming removed 7 bases from V and 7 bases from J, with 16 bases in between. This CDR3 is 13 amino acids long. As DNA, the CDR3 is TGTGCCAGCACGAGGGGGGGGCCATATGAAGCTTTCTTT. Translation gives CASTRGGPYEAFF.

V and J are TRBV3-1 (or the pseudogene TRBV3-2) and TRBJ2-7, with D tentatively TRBD2 (5 bases). Germline V gives CDR1 LGHDT, CDR2 YNNKEL (reference sequence). Trimming took 1 base from V and 7 from J, leaving 8 bases between them. CDR3 size: 12 residues. CDR3 bases: TGTGCCAGCAGCCAAGGAGGGTTGGAGCAGTACTTC. It codes for CASSQGGLEQYF.

This clone was observed once. The J gene is TRBJ2-3, the V gene TRBV18; D is possibly TRBD2 (7 bases). Germline V gene lookup returns CDR1 KGHSH and CDR2 LQKENI. V shed 3 bases and J shed 5 bases, with 18 bases lying between them. CDR3 length: 16 residues. The CDR3 sequence: CASSPPGGGEEDTQYF. CDR3 coding DNA: TGTGCCAGCTCACCGCCTGGGGGGGGCGAAGAAGATACGCAGTATTTT.

CDR3 amino acids: CASRLGTGGNGYTF. CDR3 DNA sequence: TGTGCCAGCAGACTCGGGACAGGGGGAAATGGCTACACCTTC. The genes are TRBV6-5 and TRBJ1-2; 11 bases are shared with TRBD1. J was trimmed by 6 bases and V by 6 bases; bases with no gene match: 6. CDR1 is MNHEY and CDR2 is SVGAGI in the germline V gene. The CDR3 loop spans 14 amino acids.

V and J are TRBV5-1 and TRBJ2-1, with 7 bases aligning to TRBD2. V lost 1 base and J lost 3; bases outside the gene matches: 4. Germline assignment: CDR1 SGHRS and CDR2 YFSETQ. This CDR3 has 15 amino acids. The CDR3: CASSLPRDYYNEQFF. The CDR3 coding sequence is TGCGCCAGCAGCTTGCCACGGGACTACTACAATGAGCAGTTCTTC.

The chain has TRBV5-1 and TRBJ1-2, with D possibly being TRBD1 (6 bases). The CDR3 contains 13 residues. Deletions cut 0 bases from V and 8 bases from J, with 11 bases between. Germline assignment: CDR1 SGHRS and CDR2 YFSETQ. The CDR3 DNA sequence: TGCGCCAGCAGCTTGGTCGGGGGCGAAGGCTACACCTTC. Encoded protein: CASSLVGGEGYTF.

The gene calls are TRBV28 and TRBJ2-7; maybe TRBD1 (6 bases). Trimming stripped 11 bases from V and 7 bases from J, with 18 bases between. This CDR3 contains 12 residues. Germline CDR1 and CDR2: MDHEN and SYDVKM. CDR3 DNA: TGTGCCTCCCGGGACACCGTTCGGGAGCAGTACTTC. Its translation: CASRDTVREQYF.

In DNA form, the CDR3 reads TGTGCCAGCAGGTCCGGGGGGCCTAATCAGCCCCAGCATTTT. Its protein is CASRSGGPNQPQHF. The rearrangement joins TRBV6-6 to TRBJ1-5; perhaps TRBD1 as D (6 bases). The V end was cut by 6 bases, the J end by 4 bases, with 13 bases between. This CDR3 has 14 amino acids. Germline CDR1 MNHNY, CDR2 SVGAGI (reference sequence).

The V and J genes are TRBV5-1 and TRBJ2-7; D is perhaps TRBD1 or TRBD2 (5 bases each). Looked up from germline, CDR1 is SGHRS and CDR2 is YFSETQ. V gave up 2 bases and J gave up 0 bases, with 12 bases separating them. The CDR3 sequence is 15 residues long. Written as DNA, the CDR3 is TGCGCCAGCAGCTTAGGGACGTTTAGCTCCTACGAGCAGTACTTC. This translates into CASSLGTFSSYEQYF.

The chain carries TRBV11-2 and TRBJ1-6; D is uncertain. Germline CDR1 and CDR2: SGHAT and FQNNGV. CDR3 length: 12 amino acids. The V gene lost 2 bases and the J gene lost 10 bases, with 6 bases spanning the gap. The CDR3: CASSLLKSPLHF. As DNA, the CDR3 is TGTGCCAGCAGCTTATTGAAGTCACCCCTCCACTTT.

V is TRBV12-3 or TRBV12-4 and J is TRBJ1-1; D not certain. Trimming removed 4 bases at V and 6 bases at J, with 9 bases between. CDR3 length: 12 amino acids. Written as DNA, the CDR3 is TGTGCCAGCAGTTCTTATCCGCCTGAAGCTTTCTTT. It encodes CASSSYPPEAFF.